What follows is one TCR beta chain and its context. These data come from a study of blood T cell repertoires in COVID-19. Whole-study context: COVID-19 samples collected from the United States, Italy and Spain covered acute and convalescent phases.

Participants reported their clinical history, and cohort assignment relied on those reports. Two negative PCRs, clearance, or symptom resolution had been documented for recovered Cohort 3 donors. With 0 bases removed from V and 4 bases from J, the gap between germline ends came to 19 bases. The CDR3 loop spans 17 amino acids. Germline CDR1 reads SGHKS; CDR2 reads YYEKEE (reference sequence). Profiling relied on immunoSEQ multiplex PCR, and the TCRdb table lists in-frame clones only, not all of them. This sample has 150,000 to 250,000 clones, with 65% to 90% found just once. Sequencing was performed on PBMCs or T cells enriched from blood (not recorded which). This sequence was found in a man aged 40-50 years who had recovered from COVID-19. The rearrangement links TRBV5-5 to TRBJ1-1, with D perhaps matching TRBD1 (5 bases). The CDR3 nucleotides read TGTGCCAGCAGCTTGGGACTCGTAGGGGTTTCGATCACTGAAGCTTTCTTT. As protein: CASSLGLVGVSITEAFF.